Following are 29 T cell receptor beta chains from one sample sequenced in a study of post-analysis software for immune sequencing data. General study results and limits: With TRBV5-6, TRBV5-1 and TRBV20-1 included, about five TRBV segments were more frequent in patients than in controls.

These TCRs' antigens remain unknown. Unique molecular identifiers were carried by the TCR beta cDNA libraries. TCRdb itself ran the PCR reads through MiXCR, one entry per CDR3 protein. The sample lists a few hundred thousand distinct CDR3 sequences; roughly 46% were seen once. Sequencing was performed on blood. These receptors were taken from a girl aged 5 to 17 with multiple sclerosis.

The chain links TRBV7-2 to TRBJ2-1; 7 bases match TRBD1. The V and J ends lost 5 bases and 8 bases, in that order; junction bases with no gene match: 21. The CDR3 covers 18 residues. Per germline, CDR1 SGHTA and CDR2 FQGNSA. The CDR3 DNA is TGTGCCAGCAGCCAACCAACTAAGTACAGGGGTTCCAACGATGAGCAGTTCTTC. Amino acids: CASSQPTKYRGSNDEQFF.

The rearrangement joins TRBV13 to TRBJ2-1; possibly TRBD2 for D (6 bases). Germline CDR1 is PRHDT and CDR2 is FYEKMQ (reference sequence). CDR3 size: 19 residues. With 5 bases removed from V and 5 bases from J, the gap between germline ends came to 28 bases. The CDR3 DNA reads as TGTGCCAGCAGCCTGGTAACGGTACCGGGACTTCTAGCGAACAATGAGCAGTTCTTC. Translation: CASSLVTVPGLLANNEQFF.

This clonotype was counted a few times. The CDR3 is CASSLFPSSYEQYF. The CDR3 nucleotides are TGTGCCAGCAGCTTATTTCCAAGCTCCTACGAGCAGTACTTC. The chain uses TRBV7-3 and TRBJ2-7; D not resolved. Germline V gene lookup returns CDR1 SGHTA and CDR2 FQGTGA. The CDR3 spans 14 residues. The ends were cut back, 2 bases at V and 0 bases at J, with 8 bases in the middle.

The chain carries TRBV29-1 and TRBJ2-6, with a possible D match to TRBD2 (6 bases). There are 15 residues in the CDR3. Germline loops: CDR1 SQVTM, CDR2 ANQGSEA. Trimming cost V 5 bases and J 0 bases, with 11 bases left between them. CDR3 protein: CSVPGGSSGANVLTF. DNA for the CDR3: TGCAGCGTTCCCGGGGGATCCTCTGGGGCCAACGTCCTGACTTTC.

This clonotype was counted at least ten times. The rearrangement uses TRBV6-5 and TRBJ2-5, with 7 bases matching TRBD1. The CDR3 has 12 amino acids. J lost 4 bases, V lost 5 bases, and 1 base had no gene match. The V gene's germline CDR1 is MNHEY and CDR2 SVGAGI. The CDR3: CASSRTGETQYF. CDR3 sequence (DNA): TGTGCCAGCAGTAGGACAGGAGAGACCCAGTACTTC.

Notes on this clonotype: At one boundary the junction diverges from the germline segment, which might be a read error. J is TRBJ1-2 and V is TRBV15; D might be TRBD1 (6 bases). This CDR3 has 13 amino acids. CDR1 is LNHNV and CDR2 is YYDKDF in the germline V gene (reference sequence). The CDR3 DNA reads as TGTACCACCAGCAGTGTCAGGGGTTATGGCTACACCTTC. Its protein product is CTTSSVRGYGYTF. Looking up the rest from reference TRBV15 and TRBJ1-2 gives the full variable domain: DAMVIQNPRYQVTQFGKPVTLSCSQTLNHNVMYWYQQKSSQAPKLLFHYYDKDFNNEADTPDNFQSRRPNTSFCFLDIRSPGLGDTAMYLCTTSSVRGYGYTFGSGTRLTVV.

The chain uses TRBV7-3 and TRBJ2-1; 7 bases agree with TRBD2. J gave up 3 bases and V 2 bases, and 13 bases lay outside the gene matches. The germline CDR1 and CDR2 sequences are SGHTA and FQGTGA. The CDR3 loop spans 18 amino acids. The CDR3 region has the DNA TGTGCCAGCAGCTTACCCCGGGGGGAAGGCGGGTACTACAATGAGCAGTTCTTC. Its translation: CASSLPRGEGGYYNEQFF.

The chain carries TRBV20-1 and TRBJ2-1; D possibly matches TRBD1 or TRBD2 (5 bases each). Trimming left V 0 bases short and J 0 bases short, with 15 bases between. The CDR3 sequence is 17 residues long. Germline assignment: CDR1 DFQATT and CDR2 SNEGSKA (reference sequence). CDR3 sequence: CSARDPRGESSYNEQFF. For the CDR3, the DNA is TGCAGTGCTAGAGATCCACGAGGGGAGAGCTCCTACAATGAGCAGTTCTTC.

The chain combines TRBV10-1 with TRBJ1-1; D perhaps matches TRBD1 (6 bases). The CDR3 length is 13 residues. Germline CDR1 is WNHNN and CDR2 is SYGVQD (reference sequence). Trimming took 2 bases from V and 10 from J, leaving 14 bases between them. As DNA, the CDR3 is TGCGCCAGCAGTGAGATAAGGGGGACCCCAGCTTTCTTT. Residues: CASSEIRGTPAFF.

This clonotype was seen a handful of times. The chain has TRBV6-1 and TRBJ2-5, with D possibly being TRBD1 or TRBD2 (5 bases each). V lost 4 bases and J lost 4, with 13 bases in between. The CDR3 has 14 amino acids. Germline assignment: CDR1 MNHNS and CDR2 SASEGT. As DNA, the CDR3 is TGTGCCAGCAGTGCAACCCAGGGACGAGAGACCCAGTACTTC. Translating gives CASSATQGRETQYF.

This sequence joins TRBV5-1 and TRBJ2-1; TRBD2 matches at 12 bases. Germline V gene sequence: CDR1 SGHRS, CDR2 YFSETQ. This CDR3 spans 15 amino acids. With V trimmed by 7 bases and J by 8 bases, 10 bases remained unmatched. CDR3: CASSPSGRAMDEQFF. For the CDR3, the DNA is TGCGCCAGCTCCCCTAGCGGGAGGGCCATGGATGAGCAGTTCTTC.

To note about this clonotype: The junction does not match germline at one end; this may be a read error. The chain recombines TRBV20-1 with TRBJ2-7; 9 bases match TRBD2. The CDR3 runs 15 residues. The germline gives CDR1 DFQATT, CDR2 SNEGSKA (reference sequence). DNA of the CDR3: TGCGGTGCTAGAGAAGGGCGGGAGGGCCCCTACGAGCAGTACTTC. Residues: CGAREGREGPYEQYF.

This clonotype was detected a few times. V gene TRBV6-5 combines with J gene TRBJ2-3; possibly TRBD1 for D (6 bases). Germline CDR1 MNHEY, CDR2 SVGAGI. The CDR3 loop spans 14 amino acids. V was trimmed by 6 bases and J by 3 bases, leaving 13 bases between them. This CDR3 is CASRYRAWTDTQYF. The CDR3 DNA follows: TGTGCCAGCAGATACAGGGCTTGGACAGATACGCAGTATTTT.

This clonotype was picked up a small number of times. Here the CDR3 DNA reads TGTGCCAGCAGCTCTAGGGGTCTCCTCGCCTACGAGCAGTACTTC. It codes for CASSSRGLLAYEQYF. The V call is TRBV7-2, the J call TRBJ2-7; possibly TRBD1 for D (5 bases). V was clipped by 4 bases and J by 2 bases, with 15 bases between them. The germline V gene encodes CDR1 SGHTA and CDR2 FQGNSA. The CDR3 extends over 15 amino acids.

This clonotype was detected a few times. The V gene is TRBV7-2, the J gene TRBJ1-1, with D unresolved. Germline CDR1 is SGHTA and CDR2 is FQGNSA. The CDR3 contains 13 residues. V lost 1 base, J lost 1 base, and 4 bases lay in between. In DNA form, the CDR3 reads TGTGCCAGCAGCTTAGGGTGGAACACTGAAGCTTTCTTT. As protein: CASSLGWNTEAFF.

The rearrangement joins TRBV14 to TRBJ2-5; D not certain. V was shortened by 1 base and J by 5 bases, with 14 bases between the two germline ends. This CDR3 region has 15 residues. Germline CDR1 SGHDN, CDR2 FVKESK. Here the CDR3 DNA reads TGTGCCAGCAGCCAAGGGAAAGGGCTCAGGGAGACCCAGTACTTC. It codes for CASSQGKGLRETQYF.

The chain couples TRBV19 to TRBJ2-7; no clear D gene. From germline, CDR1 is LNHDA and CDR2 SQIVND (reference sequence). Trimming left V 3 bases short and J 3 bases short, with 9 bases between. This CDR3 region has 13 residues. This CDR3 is CASSIELRYEQYF. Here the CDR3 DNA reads TGTGCCAGTAGTATCGAATTGCGCTACGAGCAGTACTTC.

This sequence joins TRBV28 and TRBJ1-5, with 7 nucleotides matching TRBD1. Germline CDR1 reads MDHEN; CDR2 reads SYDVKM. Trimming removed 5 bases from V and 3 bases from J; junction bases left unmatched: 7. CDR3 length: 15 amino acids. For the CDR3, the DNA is TGTGCCAGCAGTCCACTGGACAGGACCAATCAGCCCCAGCATTTT. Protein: CASSPLDRTNQPQHF.

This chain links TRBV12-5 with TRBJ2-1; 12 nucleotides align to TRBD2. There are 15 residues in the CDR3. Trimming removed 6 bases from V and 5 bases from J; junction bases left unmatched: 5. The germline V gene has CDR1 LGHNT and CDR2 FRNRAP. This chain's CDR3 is CASGHGLAGNNEQFF. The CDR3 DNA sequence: TGTGCTAGTGGACACGGACTAGCGGGAAACAATGAGCAGTTCTTC.

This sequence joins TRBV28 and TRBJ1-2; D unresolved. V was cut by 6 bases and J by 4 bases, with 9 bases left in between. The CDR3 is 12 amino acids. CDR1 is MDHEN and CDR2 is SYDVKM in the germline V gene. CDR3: CASRPEGYGYTF. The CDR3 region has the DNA TGTGCCAGCAGACCCGAGGGCTATGGCTACACCTTC.

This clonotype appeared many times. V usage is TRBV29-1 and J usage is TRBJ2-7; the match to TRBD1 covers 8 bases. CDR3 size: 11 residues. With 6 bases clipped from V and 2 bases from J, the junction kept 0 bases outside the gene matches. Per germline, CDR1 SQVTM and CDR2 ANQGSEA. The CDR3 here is CSVGQAYEQYF. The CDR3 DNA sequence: TGCAGCGTGGGACAGGCCTACGAGCAGTACTTC.

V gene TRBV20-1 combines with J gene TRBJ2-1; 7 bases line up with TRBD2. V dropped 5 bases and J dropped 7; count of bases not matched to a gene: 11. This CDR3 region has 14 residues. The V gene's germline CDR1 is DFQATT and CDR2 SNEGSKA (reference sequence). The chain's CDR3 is CSAGGGLPWNEQFF. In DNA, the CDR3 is TGCAGTGCTGGGGGAGGGCTTCCCTGGAATGAGCAGTTCTTC.

CDR3 bases: TGTGCCAGCAGTTTATCGTCTAGCGCCCTTACCTACGAGCAGTACTTC. Translated: CASSLSSSALTYEQYF. This chain uses TRBV28 with TRBJ2-7; tentatively, D is TRBD2 (6 bases). CDR3 size: 16 residues. Germline CDR1 and CDR2: MDHEN and SYDVKM. V was trimmed by 1 base and J by 2 bases, leaving 15 bases between them.

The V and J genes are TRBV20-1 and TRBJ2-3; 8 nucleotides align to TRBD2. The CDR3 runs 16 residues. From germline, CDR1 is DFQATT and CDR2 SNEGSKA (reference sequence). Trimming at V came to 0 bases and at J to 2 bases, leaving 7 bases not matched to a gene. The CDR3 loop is CSAREPLAEITDTQYF. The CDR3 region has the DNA TGCAGTGCTAGAGAGCCACTAGCGGAGATCACAGATACGCAGTATTTT.

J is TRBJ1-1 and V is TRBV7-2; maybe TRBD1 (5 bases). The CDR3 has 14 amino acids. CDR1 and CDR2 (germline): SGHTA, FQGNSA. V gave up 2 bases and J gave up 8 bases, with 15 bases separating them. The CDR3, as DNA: TGTGCCAGCAGCTTAAGTTCGGACACGGGAGAAGCTTTCTTT. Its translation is CASSLSSDTGEAFF.

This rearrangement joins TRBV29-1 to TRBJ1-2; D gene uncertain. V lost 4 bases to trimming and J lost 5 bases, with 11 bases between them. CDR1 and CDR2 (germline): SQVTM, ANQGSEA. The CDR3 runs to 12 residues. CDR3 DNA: TGCAGCGTTGTTGAGGAACTTTATGGCTACACCTTC. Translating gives CSVVEELYGYTF.

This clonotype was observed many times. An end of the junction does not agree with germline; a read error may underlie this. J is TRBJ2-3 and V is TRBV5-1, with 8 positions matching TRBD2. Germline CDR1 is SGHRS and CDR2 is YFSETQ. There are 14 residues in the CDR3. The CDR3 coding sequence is TGTGCCAGCAGCTTGACTAGCGGCACAGATACGCAGTATTTT. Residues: CASSLTSGTDTQYF.

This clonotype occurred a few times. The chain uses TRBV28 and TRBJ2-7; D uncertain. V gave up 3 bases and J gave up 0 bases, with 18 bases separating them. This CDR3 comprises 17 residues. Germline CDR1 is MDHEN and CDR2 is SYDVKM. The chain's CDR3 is CASSFLGSQPYSYEQYF. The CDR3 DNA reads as TGTGCCAGCAGTTTTCTGGGTTCGCAGCCCTACTCCTACGAGCAGTACTTC.

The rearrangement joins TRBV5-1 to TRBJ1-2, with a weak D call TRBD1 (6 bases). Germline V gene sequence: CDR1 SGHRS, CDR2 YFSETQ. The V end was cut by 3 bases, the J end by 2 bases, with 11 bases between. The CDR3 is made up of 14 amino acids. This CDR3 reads CASSSGQENYGYTF. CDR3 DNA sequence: TGCGCCAGCAGCTCGGGACAAGAGAACTATGGCTACACCTTC.